The rows below give T cell receptor beta chains drawn from one sample of a study of HIV-infected patients and healthy controls. TCRdb redid the calling of the 5' RACE reads with MiXCR, one entry per CDR3 protein. The data contain some 15,000 distinct CDR3 sequences, more than 7.5% of them singletons. Specimen: blood. These TCRs come from an adult in good health. Each CDR3 is given with its conserved first and last residue.

v_gene: TRBV10-2; j_gene: TRBJ2-3; CDR3aa: CASSDQTGKSTDTQYF
v_gene: TRBV6-2/TRBV6-3; j_gene: TRBJ2-5; CDR3aa: CASSYLGQAKETQYF
v_gene: TRBV24-1; j_gene: TRBJ2-3; CDR3aa: CATSDAGAATDTQYF
v_gene: TRBV6-5; j_gene: TRBJ1-1; CDR3aa: CASSYGTATLEAFF
v_gene: TRBV7-9; j_gene: TRBJ2-2; CDR3aa: CASSFSGLNTGELFF
v_gene: TRBV6-6; j_gene: TRBJ1-2; CDR3aa: CASNPGQIKYGYTF
v_gene: TRBV29-1; j_gene: TRBJ2-1; CDR3aa: CSVGEIEQFF
v_gene: TRBV5-1; j_gene: TRBJ1-5; CDR3aa: CASSLGSGNQPQHF
v_gene: TRBV7-2; j_gene: TRBJ2-1; CDR3aa: CASSALLSSYNEQFF
v_gene: TRBV14; j_gene: TRBJ2-3; CDR3aa: CASSHGTSGAPSTDTQYF
v_gene: TRBV10-1; j_gene: TRBJ2-3; CDR3aa: CASSEQSGRTDTQYF
v_gene: TRBV19; j_gene: TRBJ1-6; CDR3aa: CASSITGADNSPLHF
v_gene: TRBV24-1; j_gene: TRBJ2-5; CDR3aa: CAIAGGDQETQYF
v_gene: TRBV6-2/TRBV6-3; j_gene: TRBJ2-7; CDR3aa: CASSYRGYEQYF
v_gene: TRBV18; j_gene: TRBJ1-1; CDR3aa: CASSPILETIVPTEAFF
v_gene: TRBV30; j_gene: TRBJ2-3; CDR3aa: CAWSPGLGGADTQYF
v_gene: TRBV29-1; j_gene: TRBJ2-2; CDR3aa: CSALGGRNTGELFF
v_gene: TRBV3-1; j_gene: TRBJ2-1; CDR3aa: CASSQVFLSLAGAPNEQFF
v_gene: TRBV6-4; j_gene: TRBJ2-2; CDR3aa: CASSETSGNTGELFF
v_gene: TRBV24-1; j_gene: TRBJ2-1; CDR3aa: CATGTRASYNEQFF